The 12 T cell receptor beta chains listed next were all sequenced from one sample in a study of T cells in Graves' hyperthyroidism and ophthalmopathy. TCR beta CDR3 sequences were amplified from RNA transcripts. HTBI primers were used for first-round RT-PCR of the TCR CDR3. TCRdb called the multiplex PCR reads again in MiXCR, with one record for every CDR3 protein. The table records 400,000 or so distinct CDR3 sequences, more than 12% of them present only once. Source material: blood. Receptor source: a man aged 50 to 60 with Graves' ophthalmopathy.

This clonotype was seen a handful of times. The CDR3 nucleotides read TGTGCCAGTAGCTCAAGTGGCTACACCTTC. Protein: CASSSSGYTF. This rearrangement joins TRBV19 to TRBJ1-2; D unresolved. The CDR3 covers 10 residues. V shed 6 bases and J shed 7 bases, with 6 bases lying between them. Looked up from germline, CDR1 is LNHDA and CDR2 is SQIVND (reference sequence).

This clonotype was seen at least ten times. The chain is built from TRBV29-1 and TRBJ2-3, with D unresolved. Germline-derived CDR1 and CDR2 are SQVTM and ANQGSEA. V lost 4 bases and J 4 bases, leaving 18 bases between the germline ends. The CDR3 covers 15 residues. The CDR3 nucleotides are TGCAGCGTTGCCGGCACAGCCCTCCATGCAGATACGCAGTATTTT. Translating gives CSVAGTALHADTQYF.

V gene TRBV5-6 combines with J gene TRBJ2-3; D is possibly TRBD2 (6 bases). The V and J ends lost 4 bases and 5 bases respectively, with 14 bases between them. This CDR3 comprises 14 residues. In germline, CDR1 is SGHDT, CDR2 YYEEEE. CDR3 amino acids: CASSLSGFIDTQYF. CDR3 in DNA: TGTGCCAGCAGCCTGAGCGGGTTTATAGATACGCAGTATTTT.

The chain uses TRBV6-5 and TRBJ2-5, with D unclear. Trimming removed 2 bases from V and 1 base from J, with 11 bases in between. The germline gives CDR1 MNHEY, CDR2 SVGAGI. This CDR3 is 15 amino acids long. As DNA, the CDR3 is TGTGCCAGCAGTTACCGACGGATACTCCAAGAGACCCAGTACTTC. Protein: CASSYRRILQETQYF.

This clonotype appeared many times. V is TRBV29-1 and J is TRBJ2-1, with D uncertain. The CDR3 is 10 amino acids. Looked up from germline, CDR1 is SQVTM and CDR2 is ANQGSEA. V was pared by 4 bases and J by 6 bases, with 4 bases between. The CDR3 loop is CSVVSNEQFF. The CDR3 nucleotides are TGCAGCGTTGTTAGCAATGAGCAGTTCTTC.

At least ten counts were recorded for this clonotype. The DNA of the CDR3 is TGCAGCGTTGTTCCGACAGCCTACGAGCAGTACTTC. It specifies CSVVPTAYEQYF. The V gene is TRBV29-1, the J gene TRBJ2-7, with D perhaps matching TRBD1 (5 bases). The V gene's germline CDR1 is SQVTM and CDR2 ANQGSEA. The CDR3 covers 12 residues. Trimming removed 4 bases at V and 2 bases at J, with 9 bases between.

This clonotype was seen many times. This chain links TRBV20-1 with TRBJ2-7; 7 nucleotides match TRBD2. Germline lookup yields CDR1 DFQATT and CDR2 SNEGSKA (reference sequence). The CDR3 has 15 residues. V lost 0 bases, J lost 0 bases, and 5 bases stayed unmatched. In nucleotides, the CDR3 is TGCAGTGCTAGAGATTGGCGCGGGAGCTCCTACGAGCAGTACTTC. It codes for CSARDWRGSSYEQYF.

The genes are TRBV5-4 and TRBJ2-3; the D is unclear. V dropped 5 bases and J dropped 4 bases, with 5 bases sitting between them. The V gene's germline CDR1 is SGHNT and CDR2 YYREEE (reference sequence). The CDR3 loop spans 11 amino acids. The CDR3 nucleotides are TGTGCCAGCAGACATTCAGATACGCAGTATTTT. Amino acids: CASRHSDTQYF.

This clonotype has at least ten counts. CDR3 in amino acids: CAWSRGLNNQPQHF. CDR3 in DNA: TGTGCCTGGAGCAGGGGCCTGAACAATCAGCCCCAGCATTTT. The rearrangement links TRBV30 to TRBJ1-5; D is possibly TRBD1 (6 bases). This CDR3 is 14 amino acids long. Looked up from germline, CDR1 is GTSNPN and CDR2 is SVGIG (reference sequence). The V and J ends lost 3 bases and 3 bases respectively, with 12 bases between them.

This sequence joins TRBV29-1 and TRBJ2-3; 11 bases align to TRBD2. The CDR3 runs to 19 residues. J lost 0 bases, V lost 6 bases, and 17 bases had no gene match. Germline assignment: CDR1 SQVTM and CDR2 ANQGSEA. The CDR3 DNA reads as TGCAGCGTCCCTTATCTAGCGGGAGGAGTTATAACTAGCACAGATACGCAGTATTTT. Protein sequence: CSVPYLAGGVITSTDTQYF.

The sample holds many counts of this clonotype. V usage is TRBV24-1 and J usage is TRBJ2-3; 8 bases are a match to TRBD2. V lost 5 bases to trimming and J lost 0 bases; unmatched junction nucleotides: 6. This CDR3 contains 16 residues. CDR1 is KGHDR and CDR2 is SFDVKD in the germline V gene. CDR3 in amino acids: CATSGSERGSTDTQYF. In nucleotides, the CDR3 is TGTGCCACCAGTGGCTCCGAGCGGGGGAGCACAGATACGCAGTATTTT.

Worth noting for this clonotype: The junction differs from germline at one of its ends, possibly a read error. The V gene is TRBV30, the J gene TRBJ2-1, with 9 bases fitting TRBD2. Germline CDR1 reads GTSNPN; CDR2 reads SVGIG (reference sequence). CDR3 length: 9 residues. Written as DNA, the CDR3 is TGTGCCTGCGGGACTAGCTTGATCTTC. It specifies CACGTSLIF.